Listed below are T cell receptor beta chains from one sample, sequenced in a study of CD8+ T cells in alopecia areata. TCRdb's copy holds only in-frame clones and misses some; the assay was immunoSEQ multiplex PCR. The sample has some 170,000 clones; about 53% are singletons. The specimen was CD8+ T cells sorted from blood, collected at week 24, from a patient treated with tofacitinib. These receptors all stem from a human donor with alopecia areata. The conserved cysteine and the conserved F or W are not part of the CDR3 here. D genes are given only for firm matches. Size is stated for part of the rows, as once, few or many counts, or as a class when the clone is expanded.

cdr3_length j_call d_call v_call clone_size cdr3_aa
13 TRBJ1-2 - TRBV5-6 once ASSRDRREHRGYT
11 TRBJ2-7 - TRBV13 - ASSLRVGGEQY
17 TRBJ1-6 TRBD1 TRBV7-8 - ASSLAGPGQGAYNSPLH
12 TRBJ1-4 TRBD1 TRBV30 - AWSSGQRNEKLF
10 TRBJ2-7 - TRBV7-2 - ASSPRLYEQY
12 TRBJ2-3 - TRBV5-5 few ASSLDRYPDTQY
12 TRBJ1-1 - TRBV9 - ASSPGGPITEAF
12 TRBJ2-5 - TRBV27 - ASSLSGEQETQY
11 TRBJ1-1 - TRBV5-1 - ASSFPGGSEAF
11 TRBJ1-1 - TRBV25-1 few ASSDRFYTEAF
15 TRBJ2-2 - TRBV4-3 - ASSQDLIGVNTGELF
13 TRBJ1-6 TRBD1 TRBV5-5 - ASSLRQGPDSPLH
12 TRBJ2-5 TRBD1 TRBV7-2 - ASSLQGYQETQY
11 TRBJ2-7 - TRBV4-1 - ASSQRVSYEQY
12 TRBJ1-3 - TRBV6-6 few ASSSSGSGNTIY
10 TRBJ1-1 - TRBV9 - ASSAQNTEAF
11 TRBJ2-3 - TRBV7-7 - ASSGTPTDTQY
13 TRBJ2-1 - TRBV4-3 - ASSQDIGSYNEQF
13 TRBJ2-3 - TRBV15 few ATSRARRQLDTQY
13 TRBJ2-7 - TRBV29-1 - SATTEGHAFYEQY
10 TRBJ2-1 - TRBV6-5 - ASTGSYNEQF
14 TRBJ1-4 - TRBV4-3 - ASSQDGLRTHEKLF
12 TRBJ2-6 - TRBV30 - ACRAGNGANVLT
15 TRBJ1-6 - TRBV6-1 - ASSVDRDSPGNSPLH
12 TRBJ1-2 - TRBV5-6 few ASSLEGQGYGYT
14 TRBJ2-2 - TRBV9 - ASSEYQESNTGELF
11 TRBJ1-5 - TRBV6-5 - ASSFSRESPQH
13 TRBJ1-1 - TRBV4-3 - ASSHYSSPSPEAF
12 TRBJ1-1 - TRBV7-6 - ASSFRVGDTEAF
11 TRBJ2-1 - TRBV2 - ASTWTGGNEQF
16 TRBJ2-5 TRBD2 TRBV29-1 few SVEDPLGGTSGQETQY
13 TRBJ2-3 - TRBV18 - ASSPFRGGPDTQY
13 TRBJ2-7 TRBD2 TRBV6-5 - ASSSLAGGPSEQY
10 TRBJ2-1 - TRBV6-4 - ASSDNGQEQF
15 TRBJ2-2 - TRBV21-1 few ASSKRELPQDNGELF
8 TRBJ1-2 - TRBV29-1 - SVAGQGYT
12 TRBJ1-1 TRBD1 TRBV11-1 - ASSLKGARTEAF
11 TRBJ1-2 - TRBV19 few ASSTGQNYGYT
13 TRBJ1-1 TRBD1 TRBV2 - ASRKPGQGYTEAF
14 TRBJ2-6 - TRBV4-3 few ASSQARGFGANVLT
16 TRBJ1-2 - TRBV4-3 - ASSQDSLDYLPNYGYT
14 TRBJ2-7 TRBD1 TRBV15 - ATSPVGETGPREQY
11 TRBJ1-5 - TRBV10-2 few ASSEHSNQPQH
11 TRBJ1-1 - TRBV15 - ATGTAARTEAF
11 TRBJ2-3 - TRBV30 - ALRASGTDTQY
13 TRBJ2-7 - TRBV4-3 - ASSQEDGSSYEQY
12 TRBJ2-7 - TRBV4-2 - ASSQSLSSYEQY
16 TRBJ2-3 TRBD2 TRBV9 - ASSVSSGGTKSTDTQY
10 TRBJ2-7 TRBD1 TRBV12-5 - ASEGQIYEQY
12 TRBJ2-7 TRBD1 TRBV5-1 - ASTPGTGGYEQY
12 TRBJ2-5 TRBD1 TRBV5-6 few ASSLVQGDETQY
13 TRBJ1-2 - TRBV7-9 once ASSLRDGSNYGYT
11 TRBJ2-7 - TRBV27 - ASSYNRVYEQY
12 TRBJ1-2 - TRBV9 - ASSPPGGRDGYT
12 TRBJ1-2 TRBD1 TRBV25-1 - ASSEYNRGGGYT
14 TRBJ2-1 TRBD2 TRBV30 - AWTNGLEVGDREQF
12 TRBJ2-7 TRBD1 TRBV29-1 - SVEGGTGRAEQY
13 TRBJ2-3 - TRBV7-9 once ASSLPVGGTDTQY
15 TRBJ2-3 - TRBV4-3 - ASSQGRQVPPTDTQY